This note documents a single TCR beta chain sequence. Its antigen is undetermined. RNA transcripts provided the source from which TCR beta CDR3 regions were amplified. A first-round RT-PCR of the TCR CDR3 used the HTBI primer set. From the multiplex PCR reads, TCRdb called clonotypes with MiXCR, one entry per CDR3 protein. Here the sample spans some 700,000 distinct CDR3 sequences, roughly 17% being singletons. The CDR3 sequence is 14 residues long. The V gene's germline CDR1 is LGHDT and CDR2 YNNKEL (reference sequence). Trimming removed 1 base at V and 9 bases at J, with 15 bases between. In patients aged 18 to 65, hyperthyroidism was newly diagnosed, with duration under 2 months. Orbital computed tomography and thyroid ultrasound, together with serum TRAb and thyroxine and clinical symptoms, were used for diagnoses. The sample is drawn from a study of T cells in Graves' hyperthyroidism and ophthalmopathy. Overall study context: Initial diagnosis, before any treatment, was when peripheral blood was collected.

General study findings and limits: A median around six months before onset, the model predicted ophthalmopathy.

The sequencing sample was made of blood. The source of this sequence is a man between 50 and 59 years old with Graves' hyperthyroidism. This rearrangement joins TRBV3-1 to TRBJ1-2, with D possibly TRBD1 on 5 matching bases. Written as DNA, the CDR3 is TGTGCCAGCAGCCAAGCAGGAGGGGCTCTCAGCTACACCTTC. As protein: CASSQAGGALSYTF.